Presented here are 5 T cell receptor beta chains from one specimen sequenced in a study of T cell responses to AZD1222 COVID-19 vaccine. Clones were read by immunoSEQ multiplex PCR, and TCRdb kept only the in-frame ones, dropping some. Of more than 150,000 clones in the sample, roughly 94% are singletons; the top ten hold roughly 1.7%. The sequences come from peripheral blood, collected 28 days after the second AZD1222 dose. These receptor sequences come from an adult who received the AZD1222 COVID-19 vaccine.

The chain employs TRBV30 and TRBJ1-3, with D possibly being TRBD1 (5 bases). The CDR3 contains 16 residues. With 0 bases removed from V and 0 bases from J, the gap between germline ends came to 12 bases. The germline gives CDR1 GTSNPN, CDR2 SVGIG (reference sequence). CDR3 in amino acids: CAWSVPGRISGNTIYF. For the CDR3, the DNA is TGTGCCTGGAGTGTACCGGGGCGGATCTCTGGAAACACCATATATTTT.

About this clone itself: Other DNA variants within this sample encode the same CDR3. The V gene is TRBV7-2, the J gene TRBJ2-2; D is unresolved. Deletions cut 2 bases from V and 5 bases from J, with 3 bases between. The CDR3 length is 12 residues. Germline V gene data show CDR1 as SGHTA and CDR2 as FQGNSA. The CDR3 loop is CASSLSTGELFF. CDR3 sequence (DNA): TGTGCCAGCAGCTTATCGACCGGGGAGCTGTTTTTT.

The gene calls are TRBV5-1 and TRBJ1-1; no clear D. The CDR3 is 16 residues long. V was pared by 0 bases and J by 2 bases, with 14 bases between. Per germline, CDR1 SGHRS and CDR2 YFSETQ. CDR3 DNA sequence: TGCGCCAGCAGCTTGGGGGCCGGTTTGGCTAACACTGAAGCTTTCTTT. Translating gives CASSLGAGLANTEAFF.

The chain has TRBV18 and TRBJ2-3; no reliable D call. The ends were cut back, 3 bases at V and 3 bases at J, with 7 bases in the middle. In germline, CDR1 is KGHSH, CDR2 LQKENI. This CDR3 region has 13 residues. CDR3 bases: TGTGCCAGCTCACCTGGCCAAACAGATACGCAGTATTTT. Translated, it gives CASSPGQTDTQYF.

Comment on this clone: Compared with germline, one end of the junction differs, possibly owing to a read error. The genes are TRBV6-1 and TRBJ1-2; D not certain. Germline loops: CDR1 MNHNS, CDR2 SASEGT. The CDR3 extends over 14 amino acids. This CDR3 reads CASREGGFGYGYTF. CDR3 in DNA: TGTGCCAGCAGGGAAGGAGGCTTTGGTTATGGCTACACCTTC.